This TCR beta chain derives from a study of T cell responses to AZD1222 COVID-19 vaccine. The CDR3 is made up of 16 amino acids. The J segment lost 0 bases and the V segment lost 4 bases, leaving 5 bases of the junction unmatched. CDR1 MNHEY and CDR2 SVGAGI come from the germline V gene. Comment on this clone: Antigen unknown.

Study-level points and caveats: Clonal diversity was possibly underestimated, and the donors were mostly white British, with more females. Baseline seropositivity characterized only a handful of AZD1222 recipients.

Libraries were prepared by immunoSEQ multiplex PCR; TCRdb keeps only in-frame clonotypes and omits some of them. Here the sample spans 75,000 to 100,000 clones, about 85% being singletons. The material sequenced was peripheral blood, taken on day 0 of AZD1222 vaccination. The receptor was derived from an adult in good health. The chain combines TRBV6-5 with TRBJ2-1, with 8 bases aligning to TRBD1. For the CDR3, the DNA is TGTGCCAGCAGTTTGGACAGGGCCAGCTCCTACAATGAGCAGTTCTTC. It codes for CASSLDRASSYNEQFF.